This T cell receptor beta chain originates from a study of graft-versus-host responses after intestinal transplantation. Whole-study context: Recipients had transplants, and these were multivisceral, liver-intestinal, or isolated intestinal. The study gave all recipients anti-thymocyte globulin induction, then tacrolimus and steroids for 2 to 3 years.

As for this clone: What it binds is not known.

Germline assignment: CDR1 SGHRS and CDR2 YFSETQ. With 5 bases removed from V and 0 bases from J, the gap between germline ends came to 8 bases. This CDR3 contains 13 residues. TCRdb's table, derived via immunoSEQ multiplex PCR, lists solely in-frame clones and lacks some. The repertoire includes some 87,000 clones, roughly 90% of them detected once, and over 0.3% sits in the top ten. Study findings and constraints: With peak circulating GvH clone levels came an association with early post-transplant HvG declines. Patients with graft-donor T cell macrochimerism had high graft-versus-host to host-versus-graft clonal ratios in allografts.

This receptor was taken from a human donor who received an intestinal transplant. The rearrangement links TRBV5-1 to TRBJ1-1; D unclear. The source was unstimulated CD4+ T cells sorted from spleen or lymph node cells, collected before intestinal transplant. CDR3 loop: CASSTGVNTEAFF. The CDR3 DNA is TGCGCCAGCAGTACCGGGGTGAACACTGAAGCTTTCTTT.